Following are 24 T cell receptor beta chains from one sample sequenced in a study of STAT3 mutations in large granular lymphocyte leukemia. Study findings and constraints: In T-cell large granular lymphocyte leukemia, about half of patients showed multiple immunodominant subclonotypes.

Assay used: immunoSEQ multiplex PCR; TCRdb lists only in-frame clones, some missing. The table records 1,500 to 2,500 clones, roughly three fifths of them present only once. These TCRs are of unknown antigen specificity. Material: peripheral blood mononuclear cells. These receptors were obtained from a man aged 50 to 59 with T-cell large granular lymphocyte leukemia. Some clones in this sample may be carry-over from other donors' samples.

The gene calls are TRBV6-6 and TRBJ1-3; D gene ambiguous. CDR1 MNHNY and CDR2 SVGAGI come from the germline V gene (reference sequence). Trimming cost V 5 bases and J 10 bases, with 9 bases left between them. This CDR3 has 11 residues. CDR3 residues: CASSPGRTIYF. The DNA of the CDR3 is TGTGCCAGCAGTCCAGGTCGTACCATATATTTT.

This clone is categorized as medium-sized. The J gene is TRBJ2-6, the V gene TRBV18; a possible D gene is TRBD1 (6 bases). V was trimmed by 0 bases and J by 0 bases, leaving 15 bases between them. This CDR3 has 19 residues. Germline V gene lookup returns CDR1 KGHSH and CDR2 LQKENI. CDR3 in amino acids: CASSPPGQGTPSGANVLTF. The CDR3 bases are TGTGCCAGCTCACCACCGGGACAAGGAACCCCCTCTGGGGCCAACGTCCTGACTTTC.

The chain couples TRBV6-1 to TRBJ1-2; D may be TRBD1 (5 bases). V lost 6 bases to trimming and J lost 2 bases, with 13 bases between them. The CDR3 totals 14 residues. Germline V gene sequence: CDR1 MNHNS, CDR2 SASEGT. CDR3 DNA: TGTGCCAGCAGCGTCACAGGTTCCAACTATGGCTACACCTTC. Translation: CASSVTGSNYGYTF.

The chain carries TRBV27 and TRBJ2-7; 7 nucleotides agree with TRBD1. V was clipped by 5 bases and J by 7 bases; unmatched bases: 8. CDR3 length equals 13 residues. From germline, CDR1 is MNHEY and CDR2 SMNVEV (reference sequence). CDR3 nucleotides: TGTGCCAGCAGTCGGACAGGCCGCGGGGAGCAGTACTTC. It encodes CASSRTGRGEQYF.

The rearrangement uses TRBV18 and TRBJ1-1; D is ambiguous. Trimming left V 6 bases short and J 1 base short, with 12 bases between. The CDR3 spans 14 residues. Germline V lookup: CDR1 KGHSH, CDR2 LQKENI. The CDR3 reads CASSPDMRNTEAFF. The CDR3 bases are TGTGCCAGCTCCCCCGACATGCGGAACACTGAAGCTTTCTTT.

The V call is TRBV5-1, the J call TRBJ1-2; TRBD1 matches 10 bases. The CDR3 is made up of 17 amino acids. J lost 0 bases, V lost 5 bases, and 10 bases had no gene match. CDR1 and CDR2 (germline): SGHRS, YFSETQ. CDR3 sequence: CASSTGTGVLANYGYTF. DNA for the CDR3: TGCGCCAGCAGTACCGGGACAGGGGTTCTAGCTAACTATGGCTACACCTTC.

The rearrangement joins TRBV5-5 to TRBJ1-2, with D tentatively TRBD1 (6 bases). The germline V gene encodes CDR1 SGHKS and CDR2 YYEKEE (reference sequence). The CDR3 covers 12 residues. The V and J ends lost 4 bases and 7 bases respectively, with 11 bases between them. The CDR3 DNA follows: TGTGCCAGCAGCCAACAGGGAGGTGGCTACACCTTC. It specifies CASSQQGGGYTF.

The chain uses TRBV29-1 and TRBJ1-2; no definite D call. The CDR3 is 10 residues long. CDR1 SQVTM and CDR2 ANQGSEA come from the germline V gene. The V gene lost 5 bases and the J gene lost 5 bases, with 6 bases spanning the gap. The CDR3 DNA sequence: TGCAGCGTTTGGAATTATGGCTACACCTTC. Translating gives CSVWNYGYTF. Together with reference TRBV29-1 and TRBJ1-2, the CDR3 gives the full variable domain: SAVISQKPSRDICQRGTSLTIQCQVDSQVTMMFWYRQQPGQSLTLIATANQGSEATYESGFVIDKFPISRPNLTFSTLTVSNMSPEDSSIYLCSVWNYGYTFGSGTRLTVV.

This clone has more than one count but fewer than ten. The chain joins TRBV4-1 to TRBJ1-4; D unclear. The CDR3 runs 13 residues. Germline CDR1 reads MGHRA; CDR2 reads YSYEKL. V lost 2 bases to trimming and J lost 14 bases, with 15 bases between them. Written as DNA, the CDR3 is TGCGCCAGCAGCCAAACCGAACAGTGGAAGCTGTTTTTT. As protein: CASSQTEQWKLFF.

The chain carries TRBV4-3 and TRBJ2-7, with 7 bases that match TRBD1. Trimming took 6 bases from V and 2 from J; bases not matched to a gene: 4. Germline V lookup: CDR1 LGHNA, CDR2 YSLEER. This CDR3 is built from 13 residues. The CDR3 DNA sequence: TGCGCCAGCAGGTGGGACAGACCCTACGAGCAGTACTTC. Translated, it gives CASRWDRPYEQYF.

The CDR3 reads CASSTLVAPYNEQFF. The CDR3 DNA follows: TGTGCCAGCTCCACCTTGGTAGCGCCCTACAATGAGCAGTTCTTC. This chain connects TRBV18 to TRBJ2-1; a possible D gene is TRBD2 (5 bases). CDR1 and CDR2 (germline): KGHSH, LQKENI. The V end was cut by 6 bases, the J end by 2 bases, with 14 bases between. The CDR3 consists of 15 residues.

The chain has TRBV6-5 and TRBJ2-7; no firm D call. V lost 6 bases and J lost 7, with 10 bases in between. Germline lookup yields CDR1 MNHEY and CDR2 SVGAGI. This CDR3 comprises 11 residues. In DNA, the CDR3 is TGTGCCAGCAGCCCCGGTACTGAGCAGTACTTC. This codes for CASSPGTEQYF.

This clone was detected a few times. CDR3 sequence: CASSVAGGHRADTQYF. As DNA, the CDR3 is TGTGCCAGCAGCGTGGCTGGTGGCCATAGGGCAGATACGCAGTATTTT. The gene calls are TRBV9 and TRBJ2-3; D is undetermined. The CDR3 spans 16 residues. Germline V gene lookup returns CDR1 SGDLS and CDR2 YYNGEE. The germline V and J ends were trimmed by 2 bases and 4 bases, with 17 bases remaining between them.

This clone turned up a few times. The V and J genes are TRBV27 and TRBJ2-7, with D tentatively TRBD2 (6 bases). This CDR3 has 13 residues. V gave up 2 bases and J gave up 6 bases, with 11 bases separating them. Per the germline V gene, CDR1 is MNHEY and CDR2 is SMNVEV (reference sequence). For the CDR3, the DNA is TGTGCCAGCAGTTTAAATTCCGGGAGCGAGCAGTACTTC. It encodes CASSLNSGSEQYF.

The chain couples TRBV5-1 to TRBJ2-1; TRBD2 matches 11 bases. This CDR3 contains 15 residues. Germline CDR1 and CDR2: SGHRS and YFSETQ. Trimming cost V 1 base and J 3 bases; bases outside gene matches: 0. The CDR3, as DNA: TGCGCCAGCAGCTTGACTAGCGGGGGCTACAATGAGCAGTTCTTC. Translated: CASSLTSGGYNEQFF.

By share of the sample, this clone is hyperexpanded. This sequence joins TRBV9 and TRBJ2-1; the D gene is possibly TRBD2 (6 bases). The CDR3 loop spans 15 amino acids. Trimming removed 4 bases at V and 5 bases at J, with 16 bases between. The germline CDR1 and CDR2 sequences are SGDLS and YYNGEE. CDR3 nucleotides: TGTGCCAGCAGCTATGCGGGACTCCTTCACAATGAGCAGTTCTTC. The encoded protein is CASSYAGLLHNEQFF. Full variable domain (missing parts from reference TRBV9 and TRBJ2-1): DSGVTQTPKHLITATGQRVTLRCSPRSGDLSVYWYQQSLDQGLQFLIQYYNGEERAKGNILERFSAQQFPDLHSELNLSSLELGDSALYFCASSYAGLLHNEQFFGPGTRLTVL.

This clone was counted only a few times. The V gene is TRBV6-6, the J gene TRBJ2-7; D not certain. Trimming shortened V by 4 bases and J by 2 bases, and 3 bases separated the two germline ends. Germline CDR1 and CDR2: MNHNY and SVGAGI (reference sequence). This CDR3 is built from 11 residues. CDR3 protein: CASSSAYEQYF. In DNA form, the CDR3 reads TGTGCCAGCAGTTCCGCCTACGAGCAGTACTTC.

This clone was observed a few times. V usage is TRBV6-5 and J usage is TRBJ2-7, with D maybe TRBD1 (6 bases). Trimming removed 4 bases from V and 3 bases from J, with 10 bases in between. The germline CDR1 and CDR2 sequences are MNHEY and SVGAGI. CDR3 length: 13 residues. CDR3: CASSSTGNYEQYF. The CDR3 DNA sequence: TGTGCCAGCAGTTCTACAGGGAACTACGAGCAGTACTTC.

The genes are TRBV29-1 and TRBJ2-7, with D possibly matching TRBD1 (7 bases). The CDR3 loop spans 14 amino acids. The V gene's germline CDR1 is SQVTM and CDR2 ANQGSEA. V was cut by 1 base and J by 4 bases, with 14 bases left in between. The DNA for the CDR3 is TGCAGCGTTGAAGGTTTGGCAGGGGGGTACGAGCAGTACTTC. Protein: CSVEGLAGGYEQYF.

There are a few counts of this clone. In DNA, the CDR3 is TGCGCCAGCAGCGTCGACAGGACTCGTAGGAATGAGCAGTTCTTC. Its protein product is CASSVDRTRRNEQFF. This chain links TRBV5-1 with TRBJ2-1, with D perhaps matching TRBD1 (6 bases). V was trimmed by 4 bases and J by 7 bases, leaving 18 bases between them. This CDR3 is built from 15 residues. Germline CDR1 SGHRS, CDR2 YFSETQ.

The V call is TRBV9, the J call TRBJ2-7, with D perhaps matching TRBD2 (5 bases). The V and J ends lost 5 bases and 5 bases respectively, with 11 bases between them. CDR3 length equals 12 residues. Germline V gene lookup returns CDR1 SGDLS and CDR2 YYNGEE. The CDR3 reads CASSRRVDEQYF. The DNA of the CDR3 is TGTGCCAGCAGTCGGCGGGTCGACGAGCAGTACTTC.

The CDR3: CASSFGETDTQYF. The CDR3 DNA reads TGTGCCAGCAGCTTTGGCGAGACAGATACGCAGTATTTT. The gene calls are TRBV7-9 and TRBJ2-3; D unclear. This CDR3 is built from 13 residues. Germline V gene sequence: CDR1 SEHNR, CDR2 FQNEAQ (reference sequence). Trimming removed 3 bases from V and 3 bases from J, with 7 bases in between.

This CDR3 is CASSGTDRVGDTQYF. CDR3 coding DNA: TGTGCCAGCAGCGGAACGGACAGGGTCGGAGATACGCAGTATTTT. The genes are TRBV9 and TRBJ2-3; 8 bases line up with TRBD1. The CDR3 covers 15 residues. The germline gives CDR1 SGDLS, CDR2 YYNGEE. Unmatched junction bases numbered 8, after V lost 3 bases and J lost 5 bases.

The CDR3 bases are TGTGCCAGCAACGACAGGGGAGACTTTGAAAAACTGTTTTTT. Amino acids: CASNDRGDFEKLFF. The V and J genes are TRBV7-9 and TRBJ1-4, with TRBD1 identical over 8 bases. CDR1 SEHNR and CDR2 FQNEAQ come from the germline V gene (reference sequence). V was pared by 7 bases and J by 7 bases, with 8 bases of the junction left unmatched. The CDR3 totals 14 residues.